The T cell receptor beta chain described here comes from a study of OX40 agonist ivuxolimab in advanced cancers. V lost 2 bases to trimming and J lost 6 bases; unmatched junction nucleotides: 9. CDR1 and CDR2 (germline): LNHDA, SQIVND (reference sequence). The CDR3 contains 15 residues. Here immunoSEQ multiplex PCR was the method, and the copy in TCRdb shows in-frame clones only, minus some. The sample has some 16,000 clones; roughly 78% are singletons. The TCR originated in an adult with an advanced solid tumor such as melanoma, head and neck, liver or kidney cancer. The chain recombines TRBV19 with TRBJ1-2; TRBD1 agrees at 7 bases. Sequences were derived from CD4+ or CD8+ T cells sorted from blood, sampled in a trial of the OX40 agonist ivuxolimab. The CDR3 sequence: CASSILVRQGDGYTF. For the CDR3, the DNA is TGTGCCAGTAGTATACTCGTCAGACAGGGAGATGGCTACACCTTC.